The 8 T cell receptor beta chains presented below share a single source sample, sequenced in a study of blood T cell repertoires in COVID-19. Profiling relied on immunoSEQ multiplex PCR, and the TCRdb table lists in-frame clones only, not all of them. The repertoire includes about 180,000 clones, around 85% of them detected once, and 20% to 25% sits in the top ten. Sequencing used peripheral blood. The receptor source for this set is a man between 65 and 85 years old with active or convalescent COVID-19.

The rearrangement uses TRBV27 and TRBJ2-6; TRBD2 is a possible D gene (5 bases). Trimming shortened V by 3 bases and J by 0 bases, and 12 bases separated the two germline ends. Germline loops: CDR1 MNHEY, CDR2 SMNVEV (reference sequence). This CDR3 is built from 17 residues. The CDR3 protein is CASSLRRGSSGANVLTF. DNA of the CDR3: TGTGCCAGCAGTTTGAGACGGGGAAGCTCTGGGGCCAACGTCCTGACTTTC.

This chain links TRBV5-1 with TRBJ1-1; D may be TRBD1 (6 bases). The germline V gene encodes CDR1 SGHRS and CDR2 YFSETQ. Between the trimmed V and J ends, which lost 1 base and 3 bases, there was a span of 16 bases. CDR3 length: 16 residues. CDR3 amino acids: CASSLFARGQYTEAFF. The CDR3 region has the DNA TGCGCCAGCAGCTTGTTCGCCAGAGGACAGTACACTGAAGCTTTCTTT.

CDR3 coding DNA: TGTGCCAGCAGTCGACTGTATGGCTACACCTTC. This sequence encodes CASSRLYGYTF. The V and J genes are TRBV6-6 and TRBJ1-2, with no clear D. The CDR3 length is 11 residues. Germline CDR1 MNHNY, CDR2 SVGAGI (reference sequence). Deletions cut 5 bases from V and 5 bases from J, with 6 bases between.

This sequence joins TRBV5-4 and TRBJ1-2; 9 bases match TRBD1. The ends lost 4 bases at V and 8 bases at J; junction bases unmatched: 6. The CDR3 contains 13 residues. Germline CDR1 and CDR2: SGHNT and YYREEE (reference sequence). This CDR3 is CASSTWTGEGYTF. CDR3 nucleotide sequence: TGTGCCAGCAGCACCTGGACAGGGGAAGGCTACACCTTC.

The rearrangement uses TRBV6-5 and TRBJ1-6, with D uncertain. Looked up from germline, CDR1 is MNHEY and CDR2 is SVGAGI. V lost 4 bases and J lost 8, with 15 bases in between. This CDR3 spans 15 amino acids. As DNA, the CDR3 is TGTGCCAGCAGTTTGAAGCGGCCGCCCTATTCACCCCTCCACTTT. It yields the protein CASSLKRPPYSPLHF.

The chain links TRBV27 to TRBJ2-2, with D possibly matching TRBD2 (5 bases). Germline CDR1 and CDR2: MNHEY and SMNVEV (reference sequence). The CDR3 is made up of 14 amino acids. Trimming removed 3 bases from V and 5 bases from J, with 10 bases in between. The CDR3 DNA is TGTGCCAGCAGTTTGAGGGCCAGGACCGGGGAGCTGTTTTTT. Encoded protein: CASSLRARTGELFF.

The chain links TRBV9 to TRBJ1-2; a weak D match, TRBD1 (6 bases). Trimming took off 5 bases at V and 4 bases at J, with 12 bases between the two ends. The CDR3 is made up of 13 amino acids. Germline lookup yields CDR1 SGDLS and CDR2 YYNGEE. The CDR3 DNA is TGTGCCAGCAGTCACGGGACAACCTATGGCTACACCTTC. As protein: CASSHGTTYGYTF.

This sequence joins TRBV10-2 and TRBJ2-7, with TRBD1 matching over 7 bases. Per germline, CDR1 WSHSY and CDR2 SAAADI. Germline trimming cut 5 bases from V and 0 bases from J; bases unmatched to any gene: 1. The CDR3 sequence is 13 residues long. CDR3 loop: CASSRDSSYEQYF. The CDR3 DNA follows: TGCGCCAGCAGTAGGGACAGCTCCTACGAGCAGTACTTC.